A single sample is the source of the 2 T cell receptor beta chains below, sequenced in a study of T cell responses to AZD1222 COVID-19 vaccine. Assay: immunoSEQ multiplex PCR; the TCRdb copy retains only in-frame clones and omits some. This sample carries about 91,000 clones, around nine tenths of them seen once, and the ten largest clones take over 15%. The sequencing here drew on peripheral blood, taken on day 0 of AZD1222 vaccination. These TCRs come from an adult in good health.

The chain combines TRBV2 with TRBJ1-1; a weak D match, TRBD1 (5 bases). The CDR3 covers 14 residues. In germline, CDR1 is SNHLY, CDR2 FYNNEI. V was trimmed by 5 bases and J by 4 bases, leaving 14 bases between them. DNA of the CDR3: TGTGCCAGCAGTATGGACATCGGCGGCACTGAAGCTTTCTTT. Its translation: CASSMDIGGTEAFF.

The chain combines TRBV28 with TRBJ1-5; 7 positions match TRBD1. The CDR3 contains 14 residues. Trimming cost V 5 bases and J 6 bases; bases outside gene matches: 7. The germline gives CDR1 MDHEN, CDR2 SYDVKM. For the CDR3, the DNA is TGTGCCAGCAGTCAGGGGGGCGAGGGTCAGCCCCAGCATTTT. Translation gives CASSQGGEGQPQHF.